One and the same sample provided the 21 T cell receptor beta chains below, sequenced in a study of somatic mutations in cytotoxic T cells in rheumatoid arthritis. This table comes from immunoSEQ multiplex PCR, and its TCRdb copy is limited to in-frame clones, with some not included. Found here are roughly 10,000 clones, 81% of them singletons; the top ten hold 15% to 20%. The specimen was CD8+ T cells sorted from blood. Every receptor here comes from a woman aged 45-65 years in good health.

This clone appeared a single time. V usage is TRBV27 and J usage is TRBJ2-1; no clear D gene. Germline V gene sequence: CDR1 MNHEY, CDR2 SMNVEV (reference sequence). The V and J ends lost 0 bases and 3 bases respectively, with 6 bases between them. This CDR3 is 14 amino acids long. CDR3 in amino acids: CASSLSGSYNEQFF. The CDR3 DNA reads TGTGCCAGCAGTTTATCTGGCAGCTACAATGAGCAGTTCTTC.

The V gene is TRBV15, the J gene TRBJ2-1; 8 bases are a match to TRBD2. J lost 4 bases, V lost 0 bases, and 8 bases had no gene match. The CDR3 has 17 residues. In germline, CDR1 is LNHNV, CDR2 YYDKDF (reference sequence). This CDR3 reads CATSRDRLAGGYNEQFF. Written as DNA, the CDR3 is TGTGCCACCAGCAGAGATAGGTTGGCGGGGGGTTACAATGAGCAGTTCTTC.

This chain connects TRBV7-2 to TRBJ1-5, with D maybe TRBD1 (5 bases). The length of the CDR3 is 16 residues. Per the germline V gene, CDR1 is SGHTA and CDR2 is FQGNSA. Trimming took off 7 bases at V and 2 bases at J, with 18 bases between the two ends. CDR3 DNA sequence: TGTGCCAGCACGCGCGGTGGGGCTCAGGGCAATCAGCCCCAGCATTTT. Residues: CASTRGGAQGNQPQHF.

The J gene is TRBJ1-5, the V gene TRBV27; D might be TRBD1 (5 bases). Between the trimmed V and J ends, which lost 4 bases and 0 bases, there was a span of 16 bases. CDR1 MNHEY and CDR2 SMNVEV come from the germline V gene (reference sequence). This CDR3 is built from 17 residues. The chain's CDR3 is CASSSAIGHLSNQPQHF. CDR3 coding DNA: TGTGCCAGCAGTTCCGCTATCGGACACCTTAGCAATCAGCCCCAGCATTTT.

This sequence joins TRBV6-5 and TRBJ2-7; D gene unclear. Trimming stripped 2 bases from V and 6 bases from J, with 5 bases between. Germline-derived CDR1 and CDR2 are MNHEY and SVGAGI. The length of the CDR3 is 11 residues. The DNA for the CDR3 is TGTGCCAGCAGTTACCACTCCGAGCAGTACTTC. Amino acid sequence: CASSYHSEQYF.

The rearrangement uses TRBV4-3 and TRBJ2-7; TRBD1 matches at 11 bases. J lost 6 bases, V lost 4 bases, and 5 bases had no gene match. The germline V gene has CDR1 LGHNA and CDR2 YSLEER. This CDR3 has 14 amino acids. As DNA, the CDR3 is TGCGCCAGCAGCCGGACAGGGGGCTTAGGCGAGCAGTACTTC. This gives the protein CASSRTGGLGEQYF.

The genes are TRBV7-9 and TRBJ1-3, with D tentatively TRBD1 (5 bases). Looked up from germline, CDR1 is SEHNR and CDR2 is FQNEAQ (reference sequence). CDR3 length equals 16 residues. V was cut by 3 bases and J by 4 bases, with 16 bases left in between. As DNA, the CDR3 is TGTGCCAGCAGCTTCTGGGGCCCCCCTCAGGGAAACACCATATATTTT. Its translation: CASSFWGPPQGNTIYF.

V usage is TRBV7-9 and J usage is TRBJ2-7; maybe TRBD1 (5 bases). CDR3 length equals 11 residues. Germline assignment: CDR1 SEHNR and CDR2 FQNEAQ (reference sequence). The V and J ends lost 5 bases and 3 bases respectively, with 5 bases between them. The CDR3 coding sequence is TGTGCCAGCAGCGGACACTACGAGCAGTACTTC. The encoded protein is CASSGHYEQYF.

This chain links TRBV15 with TRBJ2-7; the D gene is possibly TRBD1 (6 bases). V was shortened by 2 bases and J by 1 base, with 9 bases between the two germline ends. From germline, CDR1 is LNHNV and CDR2 YYDKDF (reference sequence). This CDR3 region has 14 residues. The CDR3 coding sequence is TGTGCCACCAGCAGACGGGACATATCCTACGAGCAGTACTTC. This gives the protein CATSRRDISYEQYF.

The chain has TRBV4-3 and TRBJ2-1; TRBD1 is a possible D gene (6 bases). V lost 4 bases and J lost 3, with 10 bases in between. Looked up from germline, CDR1 is LGHNA and CDR2 is YSLEER. This CDR3 has 14 residues. The CDR3 DNA is TGCGCCAGCAGCCCGAGGGACATCTACAATGAGCAGTTCTTC. It is translated as CASSPRDIYNEQFF.

V is TRBV7-2 and J is TRBJ2-7, with a possible D match to TRBD1 (6 bases). The CDR3 extends over 11 amino acids. V gave up 7 bases and J gave up 4 bases, with 8 bases separating them. The V gene's germline CDR1 is SGHTA and CDR2 FQGNSA. DNA of the CDR3: TGTGCCAGCACCCAGGGGTACGAGCAGTACTTC. This translates into CASTQGYEQYF.

The chain employs TRBV27 and TRBJ2-2, with TRBD2 as a possible D gene (5 bases). V lost 6 bases and J 1 base, leaving 12 bases between the germline ends. The CDR3 runs to 15 residues. Germline CDR1 reads MNHEY; CDR2 reads SMNVEV (reference sequence). The CDR3, as DNA: TGTGCCAGCAGCCCGGTCGCGGGGAACACCGGGGAGCTGTTTTTT. As protein: CASSPVAGNTGELFF.

The chain recombines TRBV5-1 with TRBJ1-2; D is undetermined. Germline loops: CDR1 SGHRS, CDR2 YFSETQ. This CDR3 is 11 amino acids long. V lost 0 bases and J lost 8, with 5 bases in between. CDR3 DNA: TGCGCCAGCAGCTTGGGAGGCGGCTACACCTTC. Amino acid sequence: CASSLGGGYTF.

This chain joins TRBV7-6 and TRBJ2-1, with 11 bases lining up with TRBD2. CDR3 length: 20 amino acids. Germline loops: CDR1 SGHVS, CDR2 FNYEAQ. Unmatched junction bases numbered 15, after V lost 5 bases and J lost 0 bases. The CDR3 reads CASSPLVPSGRPISYNEQFF. The CDR3 DNA reads TGTGCCAGCAGCCCGTTGGTTCCTAGCGGGAGGCCCATCTCCTACAATGAGCAGTTCTTC.

The CDR3 loop is CASSQAWQGTYEQYF. As DNA, the CDR3 is TGCGCCAGCAGCCAAGCATGGCAGGGGACATACGAGCAGTACTTC. The gene calls are TRBV4-3 and TRBJ2-7; TRBD1 might be the D (6 bases). V was shortened by 1 base and J by 4 bases, with 14 bases between the two germline ends. This CDR3 spans 15 amino acids. Germline V gene lookup returns CDR1 LGHNA and CDR2 YSLEER.

This clone was seen once. The J gene is TRBJ2-5, the V gene TRBV5-5; TRBD1 agrees at 11 bases. Germline assignment: CDR1 SGHKS and CDR2 YYEKEE (reference sequence). V shed 4 bases, J shed 3 bases, and the junction held 5 bases outside the gene matches. The CDR3 loop spans 15 amino acids. The CDR3 nucleotides read TGTGCCAGCAGCGGTCGGACAGGGGGCGAAGAGACCCAGTACTTC. Encoded protein: CASSGRTGGEETQYF. Filled out from reference TRBV5-5 and TRBJ2-5, the complete variable domain reads DAGVTQSPTHLIKTRGQQVTLRCSPISGHKSVSWYQQVLGQGPQFIFQYYEKEERGRGNFPDRFSARQFPNYSSELNVNALLLGDSALYLCASSGRTGGEETQYFGPGTRLLVL.

This chain links TRBV28 with TRBJ2-2; 7 nucleotides match TRBD2. Germline V gene data show CDR1 as MDHEN and CDR2 as SYDVKM. CDR3 size: 16 residues. J lost 6 bases, V lost 7 bases, and 14 bases had no gene match. In nucleotides, the CDR3 is TGTGCCAGCACCCCAGGGACGCGGGAGATCCCCGGGGAGCTGTTTTTT. Residues: CASTPGTREIPGELFF.

As concerns this clone: This CDR3 is missing its conserved last phenylalanine or tryptophan, likely due to a read error. The limits of the CDR3 on the DNA are not certain, so only TCRdb's listed CDR3 is given. The V call is TRBV7-9, the J call TRBJ2-3; the DNA was not used to check the table's D call, TRBD2. The CDR3 has 13 residues if both end residues are counted. Looked up from germline, CDR1 is SEHNR and CDR2 is FQNEAQ (reference sequence). CDR3 sequence reads: CASSLDGTIPAIG.

This rearrangement joins TRBV25-1 to TRBJ1-2; D perhaps matches TRBD1 (6 bases). This CDR3 comprises 13 residues. Trimming removed 6 bases at V and 6 bases at J, with 14 bases between. CDR1 and CDR2 (germline): MGHDK, SYGVNS. The CDR3 reads CASSLGTRDGYTF. CDR3 DNA: TGTGCCAGCAGCCTCGGGACACGGGATGGCTACACCTTC.

The CDR3 protein is CASSYGAGEEQYF. DNA for the CDR3: TGTGCCAGCAGTTATGGAGCGGGAGAAGAGCAGTACTTC. The gene calls are TRBV27 and TRBJ2-7; 8 nucleotides line up with TRBD2. The germline gives CDR1 MNHEY, CDR2 SMNVEV (reference sequence). V was clipped by 4 bases and J by 7 bases; unmatched bases: 6. The CDR3 covers 13 residues.

The rearrangement links TRBV18 to TRBJ2-5; 8 nucleotides line up with TRBD1. Trimming took 3 bases from V and 1 from J; bases not matched to a gene: 4. The germline V gene has CDR1 KGHSH and CDR2 LQKENI. This CDR3 comprises 15 residues. CDR3 nucleotide sequence: TGTGCCAGCTCACCGGACAGGGCTACCCAAGAGACCCAGTACTTC. Residues: CASSPDRATQETQYF.